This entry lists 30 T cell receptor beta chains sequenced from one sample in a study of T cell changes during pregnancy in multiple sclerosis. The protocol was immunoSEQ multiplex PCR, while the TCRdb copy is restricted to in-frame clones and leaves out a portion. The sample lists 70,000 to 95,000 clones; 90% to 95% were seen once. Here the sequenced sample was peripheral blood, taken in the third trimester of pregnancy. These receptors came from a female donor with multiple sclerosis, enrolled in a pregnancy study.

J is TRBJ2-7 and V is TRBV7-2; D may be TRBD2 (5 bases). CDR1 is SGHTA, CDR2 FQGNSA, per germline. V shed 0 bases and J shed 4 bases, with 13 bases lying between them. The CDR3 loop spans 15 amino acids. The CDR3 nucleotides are TGTGCCAGCAGCTTAGCGGGCGGGTTGTTTTACGAGCAGTACTTC. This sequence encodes CASSLAGGLFYEQYF.

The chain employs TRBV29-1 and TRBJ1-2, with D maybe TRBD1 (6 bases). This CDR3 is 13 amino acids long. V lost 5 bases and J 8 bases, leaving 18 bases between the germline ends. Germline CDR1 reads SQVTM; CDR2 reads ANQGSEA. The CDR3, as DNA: TGCAGCGTTCCCGAACAGGGCGGTGGGGGCTACACCTTC. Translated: CSVPEQGGGGYTF.

This CDR3 is CASSLRAAPYEQYF. DNA for the CDR3: TGTGCCAGCAGCTTGCGAGCGGCCCCCTACGAGCAGTACTTC. This chain joins TRBV5-6 and TRBJ2-7; a possible D gene is TRBD2 (5 bases). CDR1 SGHDT and CDR2 YYEEEE come from the germline V gene. The CDR3 sequence is 14 residues long. The ends were cut back, 1 base at V and 2 bases at J, with 10 bases in the middle.

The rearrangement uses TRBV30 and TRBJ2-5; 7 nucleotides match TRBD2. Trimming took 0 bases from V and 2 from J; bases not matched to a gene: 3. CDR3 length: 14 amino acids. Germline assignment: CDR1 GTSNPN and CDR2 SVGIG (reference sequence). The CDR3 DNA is TGTGCCTGGAGTGTTATCGGGGGGCAAGAGACCCAGTACTTC. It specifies CAWSVIGGQETQYF.

The CDR3 region is CASRDNEAGEQYF. The CDR3 nucleotides are TGTGCCAGCAGAGATAACGAGGCGGGCGAGCAGTACTTC. The V call is TRBV2, the J call TRBJ2-7; D perhaps matches TRBD2 (5 bases). Germline CDR1 reads SNHLY; CDR2 reads FYNNEI. The V gene lost 6 bases and the J gene lost 6 bases, with 15 bases spanning the gap. The CDR3 totals 13 residues.

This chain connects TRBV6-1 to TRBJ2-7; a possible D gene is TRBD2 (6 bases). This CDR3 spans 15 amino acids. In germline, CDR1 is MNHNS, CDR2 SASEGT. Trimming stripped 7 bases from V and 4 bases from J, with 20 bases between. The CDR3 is CASIPTGVVSYEQYF. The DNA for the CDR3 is TGTGCCAGCATCCCTACGGGAGTGGTGTCGTACGAGCAGTACTTC.

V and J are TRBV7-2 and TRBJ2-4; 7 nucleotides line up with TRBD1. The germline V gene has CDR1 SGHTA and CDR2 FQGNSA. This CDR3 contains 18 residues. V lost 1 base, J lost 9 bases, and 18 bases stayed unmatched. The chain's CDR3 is CASSLGWGQSLTIGIQYF. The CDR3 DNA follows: TGTGCCAGCAGCTTAGGCTGGGGACAGTCCCTCACGATAGGCATTCAGTACTTC.

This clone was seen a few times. CDR3 DNA: TGTGCCATCAGCCCCTCCCCGATCGGGGTCTACGAGCAGTACTTC. Its protein product is CAISPSPIGVYEQYF. V usage is TRBV10-3 and J usage is TRBJ2-7; D might be TRBD2 (5 bases). Germline CDR1 reads ENHRY; CDR2 reads SYGVKD. V lost 6 bases to trimming and J lost 3 bases, with 18 bases between them. The CDR3 is made up of 15 amino acids.

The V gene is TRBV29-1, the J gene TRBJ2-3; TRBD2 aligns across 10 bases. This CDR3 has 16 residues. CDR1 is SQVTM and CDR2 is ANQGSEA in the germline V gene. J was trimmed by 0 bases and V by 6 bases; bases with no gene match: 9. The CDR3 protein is CSVGGLTSGSTDTQYF. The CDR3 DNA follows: TGCAGCGTGGGGGGCCTGACTAGCGGGAGCACAGATACGCAGTATTTT.

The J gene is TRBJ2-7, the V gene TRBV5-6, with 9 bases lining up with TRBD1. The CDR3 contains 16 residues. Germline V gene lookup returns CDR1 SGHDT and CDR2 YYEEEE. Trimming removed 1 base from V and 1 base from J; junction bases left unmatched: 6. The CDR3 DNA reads TGTGCCAGCAGCTTGAGGGGGACAGGGAATTCCTACGAGCAGTACTTC. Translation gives CASSLRGTGNSYEQYF.

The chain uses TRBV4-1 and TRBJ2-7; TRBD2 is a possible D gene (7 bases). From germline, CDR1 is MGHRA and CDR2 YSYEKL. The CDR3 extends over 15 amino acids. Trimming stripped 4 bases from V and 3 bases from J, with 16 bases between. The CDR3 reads CASSPQQGGGYEQYF. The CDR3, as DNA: TGCGCCAGCAGCCCCCAGCAGGGAGGGGGCTACGAGCAGTACTTC.

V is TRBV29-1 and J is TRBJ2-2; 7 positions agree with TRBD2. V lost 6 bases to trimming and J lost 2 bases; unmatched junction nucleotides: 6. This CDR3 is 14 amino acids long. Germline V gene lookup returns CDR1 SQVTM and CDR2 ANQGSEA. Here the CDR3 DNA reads TGCAGCGTGACGAGCGGGGTAAACACCGGGGAGCTGTTTTTT. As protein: CSVTSGVNTGELFF.

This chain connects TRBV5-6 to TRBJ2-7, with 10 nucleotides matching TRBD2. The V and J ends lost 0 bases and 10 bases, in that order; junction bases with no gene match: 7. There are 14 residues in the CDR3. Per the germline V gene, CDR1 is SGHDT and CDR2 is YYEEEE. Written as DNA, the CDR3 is TGTGCCAGCAGCTTGGAAGCTAGCGGGAGCCGTCAGTACTTC. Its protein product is CASSLEASGSRQYF.

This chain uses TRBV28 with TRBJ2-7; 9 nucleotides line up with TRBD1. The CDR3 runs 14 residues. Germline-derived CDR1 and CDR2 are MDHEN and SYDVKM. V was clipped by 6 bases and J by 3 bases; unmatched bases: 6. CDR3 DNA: TGTGCCAGCAGGCCCCCGGGACAGGGCTACGAGCAGTACTTC. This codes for CASRPPGQGYEQYF.

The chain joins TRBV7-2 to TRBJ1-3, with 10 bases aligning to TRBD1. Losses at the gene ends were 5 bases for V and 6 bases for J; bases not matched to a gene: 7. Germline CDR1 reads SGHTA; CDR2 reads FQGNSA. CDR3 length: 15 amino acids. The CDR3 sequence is CASSQDRGRENTIYF. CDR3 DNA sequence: TGTGCCAGCAGCCAAGACAGGGGGCGCGAAAACACCATATATTTT. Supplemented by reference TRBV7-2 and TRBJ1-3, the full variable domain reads GAGVSQSPSNKVTEKGKDVELRCDPISGHTALYWYRQSLGQGLEFLIYFQGNSAPDKSGLPSDRFSAERTGGSVSTLTIQRTQQEDSAVYLCASSQDRGRENTIYFGEGSWLTVV.

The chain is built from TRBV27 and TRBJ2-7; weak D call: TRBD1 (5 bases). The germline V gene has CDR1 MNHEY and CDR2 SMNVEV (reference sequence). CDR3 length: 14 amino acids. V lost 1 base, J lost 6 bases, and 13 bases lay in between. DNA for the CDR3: TGTGCCAGCAGTTTATTTGGGGCCCTCCGCGAGCAGTACTTC. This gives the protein CASSLFGALREQYF.

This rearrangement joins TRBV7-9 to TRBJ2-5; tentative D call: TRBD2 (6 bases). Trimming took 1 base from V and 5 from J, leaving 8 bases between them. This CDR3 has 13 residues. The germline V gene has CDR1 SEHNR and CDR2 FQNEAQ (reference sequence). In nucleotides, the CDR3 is TGTGCCAGCAGCTTAGGCCTAGCGGAGACCCAGTACTTC. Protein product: CASSLGLAETQYF.

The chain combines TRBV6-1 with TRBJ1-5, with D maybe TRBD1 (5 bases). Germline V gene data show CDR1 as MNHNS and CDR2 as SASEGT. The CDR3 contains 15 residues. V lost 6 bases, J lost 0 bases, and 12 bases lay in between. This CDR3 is CASRLEGYSNQPQHF. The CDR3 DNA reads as TGTGCCAGCAGGCTGGAGGGGTATAGCAATCAGCCCCAGCATTTT.

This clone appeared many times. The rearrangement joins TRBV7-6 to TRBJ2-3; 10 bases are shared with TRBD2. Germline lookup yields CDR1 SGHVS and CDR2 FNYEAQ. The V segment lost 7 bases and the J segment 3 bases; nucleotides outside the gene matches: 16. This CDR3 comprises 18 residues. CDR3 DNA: TGTGCCAGCACCAATAAGGTTTCCACTAGCGGGAATACAGATACGCAGTATTTT. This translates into CASTNKVSTSGNTDTQYF.

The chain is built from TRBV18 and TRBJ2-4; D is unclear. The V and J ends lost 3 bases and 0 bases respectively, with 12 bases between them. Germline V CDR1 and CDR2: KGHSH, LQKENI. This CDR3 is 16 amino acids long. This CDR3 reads CASSPMSDEAKNIQYF. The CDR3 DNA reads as TGTGCCAGCTCACCGATGAGCGACGAAGCCAAAAACATTCAGTACTTC.

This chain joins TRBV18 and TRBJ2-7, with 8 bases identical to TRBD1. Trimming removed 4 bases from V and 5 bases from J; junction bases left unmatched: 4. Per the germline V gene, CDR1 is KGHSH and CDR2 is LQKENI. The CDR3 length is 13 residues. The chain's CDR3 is CASSLKDRDEQYF. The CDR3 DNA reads TGTGCCAGCTCACTGAAGGACAGGGACGAGCAGTACTTC.

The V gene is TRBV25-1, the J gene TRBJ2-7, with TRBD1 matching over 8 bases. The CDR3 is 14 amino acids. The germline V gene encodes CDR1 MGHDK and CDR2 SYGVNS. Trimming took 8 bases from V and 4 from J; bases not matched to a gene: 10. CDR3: CASEAGGAGYEQYF. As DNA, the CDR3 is TGTGCCAGCGAGGCAGGGGGCGCGGGATACGAGCAGTACTTC.

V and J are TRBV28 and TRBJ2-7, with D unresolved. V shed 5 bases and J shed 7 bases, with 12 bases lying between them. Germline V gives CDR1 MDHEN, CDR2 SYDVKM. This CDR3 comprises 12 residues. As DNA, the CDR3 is TGTGCCAGCAGTCGCGTGGTTCGAGAGCAGTACTTC. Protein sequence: CASSRVVREQYF.

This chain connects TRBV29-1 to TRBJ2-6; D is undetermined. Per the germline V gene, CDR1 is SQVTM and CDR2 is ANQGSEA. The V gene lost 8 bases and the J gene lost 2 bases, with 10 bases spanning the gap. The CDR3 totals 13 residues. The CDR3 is CSTLLPGANVLTF. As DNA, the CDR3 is TGCAGCACTCTTCTGCCTGGGGCCAACGTCCTGACTTTC. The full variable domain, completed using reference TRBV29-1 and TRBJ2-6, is SAVISQKPSRDICQRGTSLTIQCQVDSQVTMMFWYRQQPGQSLTLIATANQGSEATYESGFVIDKFPISRPNLTFSTLTVSNMSPEDSSIYLCSTLLPGANVLTFGAGSRLTVL.

The CDR3 DNA sequence: TGTGCCAGCAGGGGGGAAAGGGGAGGCACTGAAGCTTTCTTT. This codes for CASRGERGGTEAFF. This chain uses TRBV2 with TRBJ1-1, with D possibly matching TRBD1 (5 bases). The CDR3 sequence is 14 residues long. Germline V gene data show CDR1 as SNHLY and CDR2 as FYNNEI. Trimming removed 6 bases from V and 4 bases from J, with 15 bases in between.

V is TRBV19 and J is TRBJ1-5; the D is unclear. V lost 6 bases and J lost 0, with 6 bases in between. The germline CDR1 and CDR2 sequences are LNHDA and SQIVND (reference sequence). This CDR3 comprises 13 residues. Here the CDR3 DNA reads TGTGCCAGTAGACACCATAGCAATCAGCCCCAGCATTTT. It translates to CASRHHSNQPQHF.

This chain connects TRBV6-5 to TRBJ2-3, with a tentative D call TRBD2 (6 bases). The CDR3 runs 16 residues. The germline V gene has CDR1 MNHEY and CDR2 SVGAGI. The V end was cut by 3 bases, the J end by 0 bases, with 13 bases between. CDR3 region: CASSYSLAISTDTQYF. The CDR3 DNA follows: TGTGCCAGCAGTTATTCGCTAGCGATCAGCACAGATACGCAGTATTTT.

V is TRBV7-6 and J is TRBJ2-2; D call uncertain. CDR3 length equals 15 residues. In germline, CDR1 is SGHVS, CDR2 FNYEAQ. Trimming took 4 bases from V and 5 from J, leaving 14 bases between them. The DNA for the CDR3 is TGTGCCAGCAGCTCCCAGGCCAGCCGGACCGGGGAGCTGTTTTTT. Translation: CASSSQASRTGELFF.

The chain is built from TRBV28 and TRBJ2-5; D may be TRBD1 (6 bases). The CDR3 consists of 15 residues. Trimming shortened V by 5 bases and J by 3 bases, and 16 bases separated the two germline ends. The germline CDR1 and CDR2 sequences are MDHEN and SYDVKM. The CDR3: CASSAQTGYEETQYF. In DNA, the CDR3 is TGTGCCAGCAGTGCTCAAACAGGGTACGAAGAGACCCAGTACTTC.

The CDR3 reads CASSTLRDRNSGNTIYF. As DNA, the CDR3 is TGTGCCAGCAGCACGCTGAGGGACAGGAACTCTGGAAACACCATATATTTT. The chain recombines TRBV28 with TRBJ1-3; 8 positions match TRBD1. This CDR3 contains 17 residues. Trimming cost V 6 bases and J 0 bases; bases outside gene matches: 10. CDR1 and CDR2 (germline): MDHEN, SYDVKM.